The 25 T cell receptor beta chains below all came from one sample that was sequenced in a study of T-cell reconstitution after alpha-beta-depleted transplantation in children. Preparation of the TCRbeta library used unique molecular identifiers. Using its own MiXCR run on the PCR reads, TCRdb lists one record per CDR3 protein. The table has hundreds of thousands of distinct CDR3 sequences, roughly 15% seen once. Sequences were derived from PBMCs from the stem cell graft donor, sampled from the stem cell graft. All receptors derive from a human donor who donated a stem cell graft to a child with acute myeloid leukemia.

The gene calls are TRBV6-1 and TRBJ1-4; tentatively, D is TRBD1 (6 bases). CDR1 is MNHNS, CDR2 SASEGT, per germline. This CDR3 contains 15 residues. V gave up 3 bases and J gave up 4 bases, with 12 bases separating them. The CDR3 nucleotides are TGTGCCAGCAGTGACCCGGGACACCTTAATGAAAAACTGTTTTTT. Residues: CASSDPGHLNEKLFF.

There are many counts of this clonotype. The rearrangement links TRBV20-1 to TRBJ1-1, with D possibly being TRBD1 (5 bases). This CDR3 comprises 12 residues. Germline CDR1 DFQATT, CDR2 SNEGSKA (reference sequence). CDR3 region: CSGSGHLTEAFF. For the CDR3, the DNA is TGCAGCGGATCCGGACACCTCACTGAAGCTTTCTTT.

The chain has TRBV30 and TRBJ2-1; 15 nucleotides match TRBD2. CDR1 is GTSNPN, CDR2 SVGIG, per germline (reference sequence). With 1 base clipped from V and 2 bases from J, the junction kept 6 bases outside the gene matches. The CDR3 consists of 18 residues. This CDR3 reads CAWSARTSGGGTYNEQFF. CDR3 sequence (DNA): TGTGCCTGGAGTGCCCGGACTAGCGGGGGGGGTACCTACAATGAGCAGTTCTTC.

This clonotype was seen a few times. This sequence joins TRBV20-1 and TRBJ2-3; D possibly corresponds to TRBD2 (6 bases). The CDR3 covers 15 residues. V dropped 3 bases and J dropped 2 bases, with 15 bases sitting between them. Germline loops: CDR1 DFQATT, CDR2 SNEGSKA (reference sequence). The CDR3 loop reads CSASRGSGNTDTQYF. The CDR3 nucleotides read TGCAGTGCTAGTCGGGGTAGCGGAAACACAGATACGCAGTATTTT.

This clonotype was seen repeatedly, ten times or more. The J gene is TRBJ2-7, the V gene TRBV9; tentatively, D is TRBD1 (5 bases). Trimming removed 4 bases at V and 0 bases at J, with 8 bases between. Germline CDR1 reads SGDLS; CDR2 reads YYNGEE. This CDR3 is built from 13 residues. The chain's CDR3 is CASSKDISYEQYF. In DNA form, the CDR3 reads TGTGCCAGCAGCAAGGACATCTCCTACGAGCAGTACTTC.

This clonotype has ten or more counts. The rearrangement links TRBV5-5 to TRBJ2-1, with a weak D call TRBD1 (6 bases). This CDR3 spans 14 amino acids. Between the trimmed V and J ends, which lost 1 base and 7 bases, there was a span of 12 bases. Per germline, CDR1 SGHKS and CDR2 YYEKEE (reference sequence). CDR3 sequence: CASSLYREGNEQFF. The CDR3 nucleotides are TGTGCCAGCAGCTTGTACAGGGAAGGGAATGAGCAGTTCTTC.

This clonotype was seen ten or more times. The rearrangement joins TRBV7-2 to TRBJ1-1; no clear D. The germline gives CDR1 SGHTA, CDR2 FQGNSA. The V end lost 5 bases, the J end lost 10 bases, and 20 bases lay between the germline ends. This CDR3 comprises 14 residues. CDR3 nucleotides: TGTGCCAGCAGCATTTATCCTACAACACAGCGAGCTTTCTTT. Its protein is CASSIYPTTQRAFF.

The count of this clonotype is one. The chain combines TRBV20-1 with TRBJ1-1; D gene uncertain. Trimming removed 5 bases at V and 0 bases at J, with 10 bases between. Germline CDR1 and CDR2: DFQATT and SNEGSKA (reference sequence). The CDR3 sequence is 13 residues long. The CDR3 DNA follows: TGCAGTGCTCCGAAGGCGGTGAACACTGAAGCTTTCTTT. It specifies CSAPKAVNTEAFF.

This clonotype was detected a few times. V usage is TRBV20-1 and J usage is TRBJ2-7; no clear D gene. This CDR3 comprises 15 residues. Germline V gene data show CDR1 as DFQATT and CDR2 as SNEGSKA (reference sequence). Trimming removed 3 bases from V and 0 bases from J, with 15 bases in between. CDR3 sequence: CSARESSMSSYEQYF. CDR3 bases: TGCAGTGCTAGGGAGAGCTCCATGAGCTCCTACGAGCAGTACTTC.

This clonotype showed up many times. The chain recombines TRBV24-1 with TRBJ2-1, with TRBD1 identical over 10 bases. V trimming: 3 bases; J trimming: 8 bases; junction bases outside the gene matches: 9. Looked up from germline, CDR1 is KGHDR and CDR2 is SFDVKD. The CDR3 spans 16 residues. In DNA form, the CDR3 reads TGTGCCACCAGTGATCCCGGGACAGGGGTGATCGATGAGCAGTTCTTC. Encoded protein: CATSDPGTGVIDEQFF.

The J gene is TRBJ2-2, the V gene TRBV7-6, with D unclear. V lost 5 bases and J lost 0, with 13 bases in between. The CDR3 runs to 16 residues. The germline CDR1 and CDR2 sequences are SGHVS and FNYEAQ. This CDR3 reads CASSLTRASNTGELFF. The CDR3, as DNA: TGTGCCAGCAGCCTAACCCGGGCCTCGAACACCGGGGAGCTGTTTTTT.

The J gene is TRBJ1-2, the V gene TRBV4-1, with unresolved D. V shed 0 bases and J shed 0 bases, with 5 bases lying between them. The germline V gene encodes CDR1 MGHRA and CDR2 YSYEKL. This CDR3 is built from 14 residues. DNA for the CDR3: TGCGCCAGCAGCCAAGACAGGTCTAACTATGGCTACACCTTC. It is translated as CASSQDRSNYGYTF.

This clonotype was counted at least ten times. This chain connects TRBV20-1 to TRBJ2-1; D gene uncertain. This CDR3 region has 11 residues. V was trimmed by 5 bases and J by 5 bases, leaving 7 bases between them. Germline assignment: CDR1 DFQATT and CDR2 SNEGSKA (reference sequence). CDR3 coding DNA: TGCAGTGCTGTGCCTGACAATGAGCAGTTCTTC. Encoded protein: CSAVPDNEQFF.

J is TRBJ1-1 and V is TRBV5-1, with unresolved D. Germline lookup yields CDR1 SGHRS and CDR2 YFSETQ. CDR3 size: 13 residues. V shed 6 bases and J shed 5 bases, with 14 bases lying between them. CDR3 sequence: CASTDPGSTEAFF. CDR3 nucleotide sequence: TGCGCCAGCACCGACCCGGGAAGTACTGAAGCTTTCTTT.

This clonotype showed up many times. The chain combines TRBV27 with TRBJ2-3, with D unresolved. V was trimmed by 5 bases and J by 4 bases, leaving 10 bases between them. The CDR3 is made up of 13 amino acids. Germline CDR1 reads MNHEY; CDR2 reads SMNVEV (reference sequence). The CDR3 loop is CASSPLDADTQYF. The CDR3 DNA follows: TGTGCCAGCAGTCCCCTTGATGCAGATACGCAGTATTTT.

The CDR3 nucleotides read TGCAGTGCAAATCGGAGGGACAGGCCTAGCACAGATACGCAGTATTTT. It yields the protein CSANRRDRPSTDTQYF. The chain has TRBV20-1 and TRBJ2-3; 8 nucleotides match TRBD1. CDR1 and CDR2 from the germline V gene are DFQATT and SNEGSKA (reference sequence). The CDR3 is 16 amino acids. The V segment lost 6 bases and the J segment 0 bases; nucleotides outside the gene matches: 11.

This clonotype came up many times. The V and J genes are TRBV7-9 and TRBJ2-2; D is uncertain. The CDR3 contains 15 residues. Looked up from germline, CDR1 is SEHNR and CDR2 is FQNEAQ (reference sequence). Trimming cost V 1 base and J 1 base, with 7 bases left between them. CDR3 sequence (DNA): TGTGCCAGCAGCTTAGGGCAGGTGAACACCGGGGAGCTGTTTTTT. Encoded protein: CASSLGQVNTGELFF.

There are many counts of this clonotype. The chain carries TRBV7-2 and TRBJ2-7; 8 bases align to TRBD2. The V segment lost 5 bases and the J segment 7 bases; nucleotides outside the gene matches: 16. The germline CDR1 and CDR2 sequences are SGHTA and FQGNSA. CDR3 size: 16 residues. The CDR3 DNA reads as TGTGCCAGCAGCCCCATGTCGGGGGGGCCCTTAGGGGAGCAGTACTTC. Amino acid sequence: CASSPMSGGPLGEQYF.

This clonotype was observed many times. The chain combines TRBV12-3 or TRBV12-4 with TRBJ1-2, with D maybe TRBD1 (5 bases). The CDR3 is made up of 14 amino acids. Trimming cost V 3 bases and J 2 bases, with 10 bases left between them. The CDR3 sequence: CASSLWGWNYGYTF. The CDR3 coding sequence is TGTGCCAGCAGTTTGTGGGGGTGGAACTATGGCTACACCTTC.

V and J are TRBV7-9 and TRBJ1-1, with D maybe TRBD1 (5 bases). CDR1 SEHNR and CDR2 FQNEAQ come from the germline V gene (reference sequence). The V end was cut by 4 bases, the J end by 2 bases, with 20 bases between. This CDR3 region has 17 residues. CDR3 amino acids: CASSYPRDGYLNTEAFF. CDR3 nucleotides: TGTGCCAGCAGCTATCCCAGGGACGGTTACCTTAACACTGAAGCTTTCTTT. The full variable domain, its missing parts supplied by reference TRBV7-9 and TRBJ1-1, is DTGVSQNPRHKITKRGQNVTFRCDPISEHNRLYWYRQTLGQGPEFLTYFQNEAQLEKSRLLSDRFSAERPKGSFSTLEIQRTEQGDSAMYLCASSYPRDGYLNTEAFFGQGTRLTVV.

This clonotype was recorded a few times. The rearrangement joins TRBV5-1 to TRBJ2-2, with unresolved D. The CDR3 extends over 13 amino acids. Trimming cost V 4 bases and J 6 bases, with 10 bases left between them. CDR1 SGHRS and CDR2 YFSETQ come from the germline V gene. The CDR3 region is CASSEPGAGELFF. The CDR3 DNA reads TGCGCCAGCAGCGAGCCTGGGGCCGGGGAGCTGTTTTTT.

The chain carries TRBV28 and TRBJ1-5; D uncertain. The germline V gene has CDR1 MDHEN and CDR2 SYDVKM. This CDR3 is 14 amino acids long. Trimming took off 2 bases at V and 4 bases at J, with 9 bases between the two ends. The CDR3 protein is CASSLRTSNQPQHF. The CDR3 DNA reads TGTGCCAGCAGTTTAAGGACCTCAAATCAGCCCCAGCATTTT.

This clonotype was observed at least ten times. This chain connects TRBV20-1 to TRBJ2-1; no firm D call. Germline lookup yields CDR1 DFQATT and CDR2 SNEGSKA (reference sequence). The CDR3 has 13 residues. V lost 0 bases, J lost 8 bases, and 11 bases lay in between. The CDR3 reads CSARDIRGDEQFF. The CDR3 DNA reads as TGCAGTGCTAGAGATATAAGAGGCGATGAGCAGTTCTTC.

This clonotype was detected only a few times. The V call is TRBV4-2, the J call TRBJ1-1; D unresolved. Germline CDR1 LGHNA, CDR2 YNFKEQ. V lost 1 base, J lost 4 bases, and 16 bases lay in between. This CDR3 contains 16 residues. CDR3 DNA sequence: TGTGCCAGCAGCCAAGTGTTTCGAAAAGAGGGCACTGAAGCTTTCTTT. Translated, it gives CASSQVFRKEGTEAFF.

This clonotype was detected many times. This chain's CDR3 is CASSPTAWDTEAFF. The DNA for the CDR3 is TGTGCCAGCAGTCCCACCGCCTGGGACACTGAAGCTTTCTTT. The chain has TRBV5-5 and TRBJ1-1; D is undetermined. The germline V gene has CDR1 SGHKS and CDR2 YYEKEE (reference sequence). The V gene lost 5 bases and the J gene lost 3 bases, with 14 bases spanning the gap. The CDR3 has 14 amino acids.